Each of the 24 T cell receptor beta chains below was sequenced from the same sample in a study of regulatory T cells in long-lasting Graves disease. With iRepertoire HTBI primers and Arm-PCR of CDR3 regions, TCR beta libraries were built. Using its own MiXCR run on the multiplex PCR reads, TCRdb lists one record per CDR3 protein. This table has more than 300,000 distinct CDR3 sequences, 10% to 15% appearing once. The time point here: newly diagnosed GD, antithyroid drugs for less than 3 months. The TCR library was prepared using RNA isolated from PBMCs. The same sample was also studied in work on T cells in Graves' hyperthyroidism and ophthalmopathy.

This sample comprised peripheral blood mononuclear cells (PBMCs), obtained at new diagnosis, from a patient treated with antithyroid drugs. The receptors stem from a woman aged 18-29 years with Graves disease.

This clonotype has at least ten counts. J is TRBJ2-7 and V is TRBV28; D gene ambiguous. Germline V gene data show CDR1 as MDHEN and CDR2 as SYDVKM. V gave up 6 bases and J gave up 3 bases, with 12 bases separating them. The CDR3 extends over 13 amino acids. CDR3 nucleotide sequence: TGTGCCAGCAGCTCCCTGGCGGACTACGAGCAGTACTTC. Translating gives CASSSLADYEQYF.

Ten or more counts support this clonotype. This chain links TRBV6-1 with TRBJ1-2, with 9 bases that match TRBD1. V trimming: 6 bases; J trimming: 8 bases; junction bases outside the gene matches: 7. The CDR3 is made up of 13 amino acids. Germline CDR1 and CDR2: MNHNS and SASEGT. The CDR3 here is CASRGQGIRGYTF. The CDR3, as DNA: TGTGCCAGCAGGGGACAGGGTATTCGGGGCTACACCTTC.

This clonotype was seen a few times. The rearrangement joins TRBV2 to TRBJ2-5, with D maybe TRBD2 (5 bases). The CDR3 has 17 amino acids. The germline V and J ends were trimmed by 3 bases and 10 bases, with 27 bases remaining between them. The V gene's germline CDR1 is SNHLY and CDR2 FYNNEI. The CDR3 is CASSDASGGAQSEGQYF. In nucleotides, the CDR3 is TGTGCCAGCAGTGATGCCAGCGGAGGAGCCCAAAGTGAGGGCCAGTACTTC.

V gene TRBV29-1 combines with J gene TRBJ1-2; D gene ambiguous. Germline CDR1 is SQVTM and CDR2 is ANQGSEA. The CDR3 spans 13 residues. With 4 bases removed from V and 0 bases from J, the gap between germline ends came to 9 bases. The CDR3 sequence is CSVVKTSNYGYTF. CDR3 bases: TGCAGCGTTGTAAAAACTTCTAACTATGGCTACACCTTC.

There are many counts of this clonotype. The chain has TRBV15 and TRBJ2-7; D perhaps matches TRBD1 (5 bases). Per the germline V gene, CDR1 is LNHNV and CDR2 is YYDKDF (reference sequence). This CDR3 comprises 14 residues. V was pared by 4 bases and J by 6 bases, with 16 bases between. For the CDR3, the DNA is TGTGCCACCAGCATACAGGATTCGTTGGTCGAGCAGTACTTC. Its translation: CATSIQDSLVEQYF.

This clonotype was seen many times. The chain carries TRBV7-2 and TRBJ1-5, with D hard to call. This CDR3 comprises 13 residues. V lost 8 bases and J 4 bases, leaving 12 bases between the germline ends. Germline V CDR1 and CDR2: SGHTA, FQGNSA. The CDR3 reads CASASSMNQPQHF. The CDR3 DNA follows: TGTGCCAGCGCAAGTAGTATGAATCAGCCCCAGCATTTT.

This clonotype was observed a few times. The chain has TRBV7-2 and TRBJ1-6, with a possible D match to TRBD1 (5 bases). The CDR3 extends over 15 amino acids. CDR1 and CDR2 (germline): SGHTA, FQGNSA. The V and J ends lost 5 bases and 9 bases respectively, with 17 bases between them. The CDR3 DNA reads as TGTGCCAGCAGCGCGATGGGGGGGGGGGGTTCACCCCTCCACTTT. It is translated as CASSAMGGGGSPLHF.

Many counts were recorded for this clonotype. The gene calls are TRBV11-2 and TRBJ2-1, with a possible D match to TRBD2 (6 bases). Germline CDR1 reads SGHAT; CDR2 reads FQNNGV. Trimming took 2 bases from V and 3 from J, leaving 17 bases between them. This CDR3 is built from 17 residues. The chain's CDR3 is CASSLRLRVSGYNEQFF. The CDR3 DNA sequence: TGTGCCAGCAGCTTACGTTTACGGGTTAGCGGCTACAATGAGCAGTTCTTC.

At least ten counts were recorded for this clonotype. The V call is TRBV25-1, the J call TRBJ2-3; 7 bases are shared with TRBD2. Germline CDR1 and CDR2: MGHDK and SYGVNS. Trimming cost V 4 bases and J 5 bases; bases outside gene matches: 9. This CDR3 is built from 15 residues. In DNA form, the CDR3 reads TGTGCCAGCAGTGCCCCCGGGGACTACCAAGATACGCAGTATTTT. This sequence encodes CASSAPGDYQDTQYF.

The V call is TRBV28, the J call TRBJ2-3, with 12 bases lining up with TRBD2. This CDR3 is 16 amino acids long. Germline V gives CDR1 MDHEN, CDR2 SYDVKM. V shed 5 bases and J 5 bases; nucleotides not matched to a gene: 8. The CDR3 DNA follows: TGTGCCAGCAGTCGATCTAGCGGGAGGGCCCAAGATACGCAGTATTTT. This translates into CASSRSSGRAQDTQYF.

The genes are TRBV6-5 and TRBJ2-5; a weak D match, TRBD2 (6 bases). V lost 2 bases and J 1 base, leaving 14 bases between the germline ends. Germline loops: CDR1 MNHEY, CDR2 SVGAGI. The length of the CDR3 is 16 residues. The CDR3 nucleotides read TGTGCCAGCAGTTACGCGGGAACCGGGGCCCAAGAGACCCAGTACTTC. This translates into CASSYAGTGAQETQYF.

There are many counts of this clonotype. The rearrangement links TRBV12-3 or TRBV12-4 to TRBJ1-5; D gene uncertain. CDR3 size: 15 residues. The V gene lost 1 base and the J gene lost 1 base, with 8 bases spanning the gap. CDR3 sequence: CASSLGAGSNQPQHF. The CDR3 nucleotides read TGTGCCAGCAGTTTAGGGGCAGGAAGCAATCAGCCCCAGCATTTT.

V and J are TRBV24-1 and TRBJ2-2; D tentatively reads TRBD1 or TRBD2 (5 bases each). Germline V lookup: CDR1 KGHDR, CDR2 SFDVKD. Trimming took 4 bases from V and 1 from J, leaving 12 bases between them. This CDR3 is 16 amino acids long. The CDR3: CATSDSGTGNTGELFF. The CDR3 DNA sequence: TGTGCCACCAGTGACTCAGGGACGGGGAACACCGGGGAGCTGTTTTTT.

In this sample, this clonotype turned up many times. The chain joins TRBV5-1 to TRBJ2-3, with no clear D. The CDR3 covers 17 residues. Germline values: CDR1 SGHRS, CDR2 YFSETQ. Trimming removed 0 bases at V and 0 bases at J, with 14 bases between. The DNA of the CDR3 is TGCGCCAGCAGCTTGGGTTCGGCGGCCAAAAGCACAGATACGCAGTATTTT. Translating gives CASSLGSAAKSTDTQYF.

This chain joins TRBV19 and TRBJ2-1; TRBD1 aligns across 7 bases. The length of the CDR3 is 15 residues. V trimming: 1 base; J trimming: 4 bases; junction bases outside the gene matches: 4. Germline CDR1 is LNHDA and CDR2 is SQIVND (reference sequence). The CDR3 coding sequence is TGTGCCAGTAGTATAGCCGGGACAGAGTACAATGAGCAGTTCTTC. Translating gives CASSIAGTEYNEQFF. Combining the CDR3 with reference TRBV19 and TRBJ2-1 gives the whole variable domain DGGITQSPKYLFRKEGQNVTLSCEQNLNHDAMYWYRQDPGQGLRLIYYSQIVNDFQKGDIAEGYSVSREKKESFPLTVTSAQKNPTAFYLCASSIAGTEYNEQFFGPGTRLTVL.

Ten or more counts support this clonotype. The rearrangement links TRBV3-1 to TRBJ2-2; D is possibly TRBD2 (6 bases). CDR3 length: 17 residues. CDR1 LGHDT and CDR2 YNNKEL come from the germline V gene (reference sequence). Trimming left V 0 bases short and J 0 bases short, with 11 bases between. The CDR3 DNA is TGTGCCAGCAGCCAAGATTACGGGACTTCGAACACCGGGGAGCTGTTTTTT. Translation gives CASSQDYGTSNTGELFF.

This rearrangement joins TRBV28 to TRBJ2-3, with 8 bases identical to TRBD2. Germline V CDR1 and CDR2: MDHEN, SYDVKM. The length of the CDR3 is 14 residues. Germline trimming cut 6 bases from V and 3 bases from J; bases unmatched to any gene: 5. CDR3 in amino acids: CASSPAGVTDTQYF. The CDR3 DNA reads TGTGCCAGCAGCCCAGCGGGGGTAACAGATACGCAGTATTTT.

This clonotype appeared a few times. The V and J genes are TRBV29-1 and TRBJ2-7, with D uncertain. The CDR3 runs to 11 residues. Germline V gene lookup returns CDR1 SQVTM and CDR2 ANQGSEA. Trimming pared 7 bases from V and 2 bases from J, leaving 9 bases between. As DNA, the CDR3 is TGCAGCGCTACGACTGCCTACGAGCAGTACTTC. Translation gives CSATTAYEQYF.

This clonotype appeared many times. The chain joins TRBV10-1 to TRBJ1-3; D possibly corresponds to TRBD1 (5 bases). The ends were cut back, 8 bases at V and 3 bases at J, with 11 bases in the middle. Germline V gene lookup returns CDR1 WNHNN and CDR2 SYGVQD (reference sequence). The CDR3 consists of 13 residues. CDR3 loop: CASGQQHGNTIYF. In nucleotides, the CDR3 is TGCGCCAGCGGACAACAACATGGAAACACCATATATTTT.

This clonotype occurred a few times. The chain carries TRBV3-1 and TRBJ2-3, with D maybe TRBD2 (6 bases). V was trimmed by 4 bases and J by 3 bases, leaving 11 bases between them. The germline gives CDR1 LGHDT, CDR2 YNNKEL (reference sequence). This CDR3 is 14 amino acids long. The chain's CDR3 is CASSLGTQTDTQYF. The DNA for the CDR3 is TGTGCCAGCAGCCTGGGGACTCAAACAGATACGCAGTATTTT.

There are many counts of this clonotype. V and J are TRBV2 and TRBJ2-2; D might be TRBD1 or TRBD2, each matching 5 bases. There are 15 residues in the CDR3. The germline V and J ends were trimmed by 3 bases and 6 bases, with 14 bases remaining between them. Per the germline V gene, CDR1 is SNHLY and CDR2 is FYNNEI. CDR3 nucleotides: TGTGCCAGCAGTGACAGGGACCGCGGACCCGGGGAGCTGTTTTTT. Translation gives CASSDRDRGPGELFF.

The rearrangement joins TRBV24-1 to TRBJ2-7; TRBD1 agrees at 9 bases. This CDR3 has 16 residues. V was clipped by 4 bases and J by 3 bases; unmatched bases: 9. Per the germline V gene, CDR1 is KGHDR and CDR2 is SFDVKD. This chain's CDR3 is CATSDPGTGYYYEQYV. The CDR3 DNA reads TGTGCCACCAGTGACCCTGGGACAGGGTACTACTACGAGCAGTACGTC.

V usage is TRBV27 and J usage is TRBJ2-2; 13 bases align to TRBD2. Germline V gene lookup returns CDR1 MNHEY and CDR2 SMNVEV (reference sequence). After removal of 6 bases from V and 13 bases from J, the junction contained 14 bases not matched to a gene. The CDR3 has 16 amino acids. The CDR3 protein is CASSLTGTSGTRALFF. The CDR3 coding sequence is TGTGCCAGCAGCCTGACCGGGACTAGCGGGACCCGTGCGCTGTTTTTT.

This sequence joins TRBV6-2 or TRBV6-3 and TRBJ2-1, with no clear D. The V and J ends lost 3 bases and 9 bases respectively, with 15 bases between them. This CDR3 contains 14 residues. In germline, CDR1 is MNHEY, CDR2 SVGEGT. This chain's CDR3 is CASSYQPVIGEQFF. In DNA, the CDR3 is TGTGCCAGCAGTTATCAGCCTGTAATTGGTGAGCAGTTCTTC.